These T cell receptor beta chains were read from a single sample in a study. One entry per CDR3 protein, called by TCRdb with MiXCR from the RT-PCR reads. Among around 700,000 distinct CDR3 sequences listed, 14% were seen once. The sample consisted of memory CD4+ T cells from blood. The receptors come from a female donor in good health, serving as a healthy control. The CDR3 runs from the conserved cysteine through the conserved F or W. The order of the fields is J gene, V gene, CDR3 protein.

j_gene: TRBJ2-2; v_gene: TRBV29-1; CDR3aa: CSVGTINTGELFF
j_gene: TRBJ2-1; v_gene: TRBV18; CDR3aa: CASSPPGLAGKDEQFF
j_gene: TRBJ2-7; v_gene: TRBV12-3/TRBV12-4; CDR3aa: CASSLEGSGPLSFLYF
j_gene: TRBJ2-7; v_gene: TRBV24-1; CDR3aa: CATSDWTSGRSGEQYF
j_gene: TRBJ2-5; v_gene: TRBV9; CDR3aa: CASSVAQGETQYF
j_gene: TRBJ2-5; v_gene: TRBV27; CDR3aa: CASSPRSLIETQYF
j_gene: TRBJ1-4; v_gene: TRBV5-6; CDR3aa: CASSFQTGGANEKLFF
j_gene: TRBJ1-1; v_gene: TRBV7-8; CDR3aa: CASSSHQVTEAFF
j_gene: TRBJ2-1; v_gene: TRBV10-3; CDR3aa: CAISESRRGQGEQFF
j_gene: TRBJ2-3; v_gene: TRBV10-3; CDR3aa: CATTTSGGNTDTQYF
j_gene: TRBJ2-1; v_gene: TRBV29-1; CDR3aa: CSVQRGAYNEQFF
j_gene: TRBJ2-7; v_gene: TRBV7-2; CDR3aa: CASSLGGGHTYEQYF
j_gene: TRBJ1-4; v_gene: TRBV5-5; CDR3aa: CASSPGQGPLEKLFF
j_gene: TRBJ1-3; v_gene: TRBV20-1; CDR3aa: CSARDQGGNTIYF
j_gene: TRBJ2-7; v_gene: TRBV10-3; CDR3aa: CAISESGDSYEQYF
j_gene: TRBJ2-5; v_gene: TRBV9; CDR3aa: CASSVAGVMGETQYF
j_gene: TRBJ2-5; v_gene: TRBV7-7; CDR3aa: CASSSGVRETQYF
j_gene: TRBJ2-5; v_gene: TRBV27; CDR3aa: CASSFYARETQYF
j_gene: TRBJ1-2; v_gene: TRBV5-1; CDR3aa: CASSFKGSDHGYTF
j_gene: TRBJ1-2; v_gene: TRBV27; CDR3aa: CASTPTGEANYGYTF
j_gene: TRBJ2-7; v_gene: TRBV5-5; CDR3aa: CASALTGTGAYEQYF
j_gene: TRBJ1-2; v_gene: TRBV7-2; CDR3aa: CASSQLTGMGGYTF
j_gene: TRBJ2-3; v_gene: TRBV15; CDR3aa: CATSARTVPDTQYF
j_gene: TRBJ2-3; v_gene: TRBV7-2; CDR3aa: CASRKGGASTDTQYF
j_gene: TRBJ2-2; v_gene: TRBV28; CDR3aa: CASSAGTSSGELFF
j_gene: TRBJ2-1; v_gene: TRBV5-1; CDR3aa: CASSSSSGSWVEQFF
j_gene: TRBJ1-5; v_gene: TRBV7-8; CDR3aa: CASSQSTENQPQHF
j_gene: TRBJ1-6; v_gene: TRBV27; CDR3aa: CASSLLWGRRSDSINSPLHF